The TCR beta chain under discussion was sequenced for a study of T cells expressing NK-cell markers. About the research overall: Sorted CD3+CD56+NKG2C+, CD3+CD56+NKG2C- and CD3+CD56-NKG2C+ T cells supplied TCR beta repertoires.

Germline loops: CDR1 SGHRS, CDR2 YFSETQ. This CDR3 has 14 residues. Study findings and constraints: These clonotypes additionally ranked first within the CD3+CD56-NKG2C+ fraction of a few donors.

Production of TCR beta cDNA relied on 5'RACE template switching with UMIs. TCRdb re-called the 5' RACE reads and shows each CDR3 protein once, DNA omitted. This specimen shows some 410,000 distinct CDR3 sequences; the ten leading clones hold 7.3%. As concerns this clonotype: The antigen remains undetermined.

This clonotype was sampled from a woman aged 18-70 years in good health. The sequenced sample consisted of blood T cells: a sorted CD56 or NKG2C T cell subset, CD4+ or CD8+ T cells, or bulk PBMC T cells (not recorded which). The chain combines TRBV5-1 with TRBJ1-1; TCRdb's D call of TRBD1 is untestable without DNA. CDR3: CASSWSTGGTEAFF.